This passage covers 3 T cell receptor beta chains from one sample sequenced in a study of T-cell memory formation after mild COVID-19. A single record per CDR3 protein comes from TCRdb applying MiXCR to the 5' RACE reads. The sample lists about 68,000 distinct CDR3 sequences; 16% were seen once. The sequencing input was PBMCs or a T cell subset sorted from them (not recorded which). These receptors all come from an adult woman who had mild COVID-19 (a few samples of this study predate the infection). Cell type and time point are not known.

The chain has TRBV6-6 and TRBJ2-1; no reliable D call. The length of the CDR3 is 12 residues. CDR1 is MNHNY, CDR2 SVGAGI, per germline (reference sequence). V was shortened by 8 bases and J by 8 bases, with 13 bases between the two germline ends. CDR3 region: CASGIRVDEQFF. The CDR3, as DNA: TGTGCCAGCGGAATTAGAGTGGATGAGCAGTTCTTC.

This clonotype was seen a few times. The chain is built from TRBV4-1 and TRBJ2-1, with D unresolved. This CDR3 is built from 14 residues. V lost 0 bases and J lost 8, with 11 bases in between. Germline CDR1 reads MGHRA; CDR2 reads YSYEKL. In nucleotides, the CDR3 is TGCGCCAGCAGCCAAGAAATTTCTTTCGATGAGCAGTTCTTC. Translated: CASSQEISFDEQFF.

This clonotype turned up a few times. The chain joins TRBV20-1 to TRBJ2-7; the D is unclear. The CDR3 extends over 18 amino acids. V lost 0 bases, J lost 0 bases, and 21 bases lay in between. Germline V gives CDR1 DFQATT, CDR2 SNEGSKA (reference sequence). CDR3: CSARDTVLDGLSSYEQYF. In DNA, the CDR3 is TGCAGTGCTAGAGATACGGTACTTGACGGGCTGAGCTCCTACGAGCAGTACTTC.